This T cell receptor beta chain is from a study of identical twins. The study, taken as a whole, reports: Models underpredicted monozygotic twin sharing of out-of-frame TCR alpha. Where out-of-frame alpha sequences were twin-shared, they showed excess low generation probability. Part of the zero-insertion signal could reflect confounding by invariant MAIT and iNKT cells.

Healthy Caucasians provided all donations. This clonotype appeared many times. Its matching antigen is unknown. V was trimmed by 4 bases and J by 0 bases, leaving 7 bases between them. In germline, CDR1 is SGHRS, CDR2 YFSETQ. The CDR3 length is 14 residues. TCRdb re-derived calls from the 5' RACE reads in MiXCR, one entry per CDR3 protein. The data contain 690,000 or so distinct CDR3 sequences, approximately 9% of them singletons. These data also formed part of another study, on yellow fever vaccine responses in identical twins.

The sample consisted of PBMCs. This clonotype was sampled from a woman younger than 30 in good health. The chain links TRBV5-1 to TRBJ2-2, with D unresolved. Here the CDR3 reads CASSPNSNTGELFF. In DNA form, the CDR3 reads TGCGCCAGCAGCCCTAATTCGAACACCGGGGAGCTGTTTTTT.